Below, one T cell receptor (beta chain) is given with its context. This clone was seen a single time. This receptor's antigen is unknown. No much larger clone is present one base from it, and per-base qualities are unavailable. The collaborating institutions used their own protocols to collect whole blood in K2EDTA tubes. For TCRbeta analysis, collaborators shipped samples as frozen whole blood, isolated PBMCs, or DNA extracted from either of those sample types. This entry comes from a study of blood T cell repertoires in COVID-19 (dated by TCRdb to the early 2020s). Context from the whole study: The collaborator samples originated in the United States, Italy and Spain and spanned the acute and convalescent phases of COVID-19. The repertoires were released in a freely available public database meant as a resource for research on the immune response to SARS-CoV-2. A de-identified subject ID, COVID-19 status, age in years and sex were almost always included in the sample metadata. The material from the prospective study consisted of cDNA or gDNA derived from T cells, B-cell-depleted T cells, or PBMCs. Where available, HLA class I and class II types were obtained from metadata supplied by the sample provider rather than from assay-based typing. Deeply sampled blood TCRbeta repertoires from subjects exposed to, actively infected with, or recovered from COVID-19 were included in the dataset. The samples were drawn from the first 160 participants of the ongoing ImmuneRACE study and from over 950 subjects provided by 6 global collaborators. Overall study outcomes, separate from this receptor: Clinical and demographic metadata were provided uncurated, with the amount varying by source and participant.

TCRbeta CDR3 regions were amplified from genomic DNA using the immunoSEQ Assay, a bias-controlled multiplex PCR. The authors processed their data as follows. The number of nucleated cells in each sample was estimated by amplification of reference gene primers within the assay. To quantify the absolute abundance of each unique TCRbeta CDR3 rearrangement, sequence reads were collapsed and filtered. For each sample, productive Simpson clonality was calculated as the square root of Simpson's diversity index over productive rearrangements. The table comes from immuneACCESS by way of TCRdb, which keeps in-frame sequences with V and J called. Part of the clones is missing from these tables; in studies checked, under half for an unresolved V gene and the rest for unknown reasons. V, J and clone size reflect that table, while D and trimming were determined from the DNA. The sample includes 100,000 to 120,000 clones, with 76% observed a single time. Together, the top ten hold more than 3.5% of the sample.

The sample comprised peripheral blood. The TCR sequence derives from an elderly woman with acute or convalescent COVID-19.

The CDR3 here reads CASSLEGQANEKLFF. The sequenced DNA: TGTGCCAGCAGCTTGGAGGGACAAGCAAATGAAAAACTGTTTTTT. The receptor chain draws on TRBV5-5 and TRBJ1-4, with TRBD1 as a weak D call on 6 bases. Measured from the cysteine to the phenylalanine, the CDR3 is 15 residues long. Only the CDR3 region is kept as DNA, spanning 45 bases read in frame from base 1. CDR1 and CDR2 are read off the germline V gene (reference sequence) as SGHKS and YYEKEE. The V end loses 0 bases and the J end loses 5 bases, and a stretch of 11 bases separates them.